This T cell receptor (beta chain) stems from a study of T cells expressing NK-cell markers. Study summary: In the group of eight sequenced donors, seven were HCMV-seropositive and one was seronegative. Study-wide points: NKG2C+ dominant clonotypes from over five donors made up about 1.0-7.5% of CD8+ T cells. Dominance of the CD3+CD56-NKG2C+ fraction by these clonotypes also held in a few donors.

With regard to this clonotype: Its antigen is unidentified.

TCRdb processed the 5' RACE reads again and assigns one entry to each CDR3 protein, with no DNA. The sample totals 550,000 or so distinct CDR3 sequences; its top ten clones hold roughly 3.5%. The CDR3 spans 16 residues. CDR1 is MNHEY and CDR2 is SVGEGT in the germline V gene. The sample taken for sequencing was blood T cells: a sorted CD56 or NKG2C T cell subset, CD4+ or CD8+ T cells, or bulk PBMC T cells (not recorded which). The clonotype comes from a man aged 18-30 years in good health. This chain connects TRBV6-2 or TRBV6-3 to TRBJ1-5; TCRdb's D call, TRBD1, is unchecked because there is no DNA. Here the CDR3 reads CASRTARDRGNQPQHF.